This is a list of T cell receptor beta chains from one sample in a study of control samples from healthy donors and cancer patients. The assay was immunoSEQ multiplex PCR, and TCRdb's table has in-frame clones only and misses some. The table includes about 120,000 clones, around 92% detected once. Sequenced sample: PBMCs. These receptors were collected from a man at least 80 years old with head and neck cancer. Each CDR3 is given without its conserved first and last residue.

j_gene,v_gene,CDR3aa
TRBJ1-3,TRBV20-1,SASARGSGNTIY
TRBJ1-5,TRBV19,ASSISLQPQH
TRBJ1-2,TRBV27,ASSLLAGGYGYT
TRBJ2-7,TRBV27,ASSTGTVSSYEQY
TRBJ2-7,TRBV7-8,ASSPVRSMGEQY
TRBJ1-5,TRBV5-1,ASSLRGGEQPQH
TRBJ1-4,TRBV5-1,ASSPDRRPHNEKLF
TRBJ1-5,TRBV6-2/TRBV6-3,ASSLLRDRGVQPQH
TRBJ2-2,TRBV6-6,ASRRTGAGELF
TRBJ2-1,TRBV2,AGERFSYNEQF
TRBJ2-1,TRBV5-1,ASSMGQALPGDEQF
TRBJ2-5,TRBV2,ATRAYETQY
TRBJ2-1,TRBV3-1/TRBV3-2,ASSQGVQRGGYEQF
TRBJ1-1,TRBV25-1,ASSGRQVTSGTEAF
TRBJ1-6,TRBV4-3,ASSQDKGDNSPLH
TRBJ2-2,TRBV7-6,ASSPLAGQTGELF
TRBJ1-5,TRBV2,ASSSQGARNQPQH
TRBJ1-6,TRBV6-5,ASSLYNSPLH
TRBJ2-5,TRBV7-9,ASSLAQQETQY
TRBJ1-3,TRBV30,AWSVVSGNTIY
TRBJ2-3,TRBV7-9,ASSLMTGQGTDTQY
TRBJ1-3,TRBV30,AWSRHGLSLSSGNTIY
TRBJ1-4,TRBV5-5,ASSQVGAANEKLF
TRBJ1-6,TRBV6-5,ASSFRQGSYNSPLH
TRBJ2-2,TRBV6-2/TRBV6-3,ASSLARGTGELF
TRBJ2-5,TRBV5-4,ASSSALAAQETQY
TRBJ1-4,TRBV19,ASSMGTANEKLF